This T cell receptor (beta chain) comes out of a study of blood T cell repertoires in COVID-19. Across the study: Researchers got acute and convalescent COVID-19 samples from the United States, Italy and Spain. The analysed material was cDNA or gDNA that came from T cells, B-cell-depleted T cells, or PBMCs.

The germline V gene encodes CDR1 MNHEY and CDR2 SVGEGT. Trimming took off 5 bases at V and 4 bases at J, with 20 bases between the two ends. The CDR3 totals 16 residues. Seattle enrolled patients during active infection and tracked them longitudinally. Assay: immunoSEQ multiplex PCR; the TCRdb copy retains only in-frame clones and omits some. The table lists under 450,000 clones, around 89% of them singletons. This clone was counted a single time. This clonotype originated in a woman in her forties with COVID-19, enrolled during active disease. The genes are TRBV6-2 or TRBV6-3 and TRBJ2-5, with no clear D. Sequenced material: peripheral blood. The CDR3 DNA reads TGTGCCAGCAGTCAGATTGTTGGATCTTCGGGAGAGACCCAGTACTTC. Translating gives CASSQIVGSSGETQYF.